This TCR beta chain was retrieved from a study of cytomegalovirus exposure and HLA in healthy donors. Findings and limits, study-wide: In a later analysis, most CMV-associated TCR beta chains appeared HLA-restricted. Researchers reported that a few CMV-associated chains were confirmed in vitro as CMV antigen-specific. Among the most significant clusters, several appeared linked to common viral pathogens in a later analysis. Later genetic work tied a missense DCLRE1C variant to beta-chain V and J trimming.

V dropped 1 base and J dropped 5; count of bases not matched to a gene: 12. CDR1 MDHEN and CDR2 SYDVKM come from the germline V gene. The CDR3 loop spans 17 amino acids. The PCR contained 60 Vbeta and 13 Jbeta primers. The data were produced by immunoSEQ multiplex PCR, yet TCRdb's version contains in-frame clones alone and is incomplete. The sample shows about 100,000 clones, approximately 81% of them seen only once. This clone was recorded a few times. Its matching antigen is unknown. The clonotype originates from a female donor in good health and CMV-seropositive. The chain joins TRBV28 to TRBJ2-3, with 7 bases matching TRBD1. The sequencing input was PBMCs. The DNA for the CDR3 is TGTGCCAGCAGTTTATTTGGGGGAACAGGGGTGGTAGATACGCAGTATTTT. Encoded protein: CASSLFGGTGVVDTQYF.